The 6 T cell receptor beta chains below were found in one sample sequenced in a study of blood T cells in healthy people across ages. PCR was performed a second time for roughly 7 to 12 cycles using a sample-barcoded 5' primer and a J-beta primer mix. TCRdb re-called the 5' RACE reads with MiXCR, one entry per CDR3 protein. The table lists about 590,000 distinct CDR3 sequences, 25% to 35% of them singletons. The specimen was blood. Receptor source: an elderly woman in good health.

Remarks on this clonotype: This may arise from a read error, as a much more abundant clone is one base away. The chain links TRBV4-2 to TRBJ2-1; 10 nucleotides match TRBD2. The CDR3 totals 18 residues. With 1 base clipped from V and 5 bases from J, the junction kept 11 bases outside the gene matches. The V gene's germline CDR1 is LGHNA and CDR2 YNFKEQ. CDR3 sequence reads: CASSQVIGRAGGDNEQFF. CDR3 bases: TGTGCCAGCAGCCAAGTCATAGGACGAGCGGGGGGGGACAATGAGCAGTTCTTC.

V usage is TRBV4-3 and J usage is TRBJ1-5; a weak D match, TRBD1 (5 bases). Trimming cost V 2 bases and J 8 bases, with 10 bases left between them. The CDR3 loop spans 13 amino acids. Germline loops: CDR1 LGHNA, CDR2 YSLEER. CDR3 region: CASSQRLGEPQHF. Here the CDR3 DNA reads TGCGCCAGCAGCCAAAGATTGGGGGAGCCCCAGCATTTT.

This clonotype was seen ten or more times. The V and J genes are TRBV11-2 and TRBJ2-6, with 9 bases identical to TRBD1. The V gene's germline CDR1 is SGHAT and CDR2 FQNNGV. The CDR3 spans 16 residues. After removal of 4 bases from V and 3 bases from J, the junction contained 4 bases not matched to a gene. This CDR3 is CASSSGTGYGANVLTF. CDR3 nucleotides: TGTGCCAGCAGCTCCGGGACAGGGTATGGGGCCAACGTCCTGACTTTC.

The chain employs TRBV5-1 and TRBJ2-2; possible D gene TRBD1, 6 bases. Germline V gene lookup returns CDR1 SGHRS and CDR2 YFSETQ. Trimming removed 2 bases at V and 4 bases at J, with 12 bases between. The CDR3 contains 15 residues. The CDR3 nucleotides read TGCGCCAGCAGCTTACGACAGGAACCCACCGGGGAGCTGTTTTTT. It specifies CASSLRQEPTGELFF.

In the case of this clonotype: A much larger clone is a single base away; this may be a read error. The chain is built from TRBV20-1 and TRBJ1-5, with 7 bases matching TRBD1. The CDR3 is 17 residues long. CDR1 and CDR2 (germline): DFQATT, SNEGSKA (reference sequence). This CDR3 is CSAHTRTGYGSNQPRHF. Written as DNA, the CDR3 is TGCAGTGCCCACACACGGACAGGTTACGGCAGCAATCAGCCCCGGCATTTT.

The rearrangement uses TRBV7-2 and TRBJ2-5, with 7 bases matching TRBD2. CDR1 is SGHTA and CDR2 is FQGNSA in the germline V gene. The ends lost 7 bases at V and 1 base at J; junction bases unmatched: 6. The CDR3 has 14 amino acids. The CDR3 reads CASTGWGGQETQYF. The CDR3, as DNA: TGTGCCAGCACCGGGTGGGGGGGCCAAGAGACCCAGTACTTC.